This TCR beta chain was captured in a study of graft-versus-host responses after intestinal transplantation. Study overall: Recipients uniformly received anti-thymocyte globulin induction, followed by tacrolimus and steroids for three to four years.

V lost 3 bases, J lost 3 bases, and 11 bases lay in between. In germline, CDR1 is MRHNA, CDR2 SNTAGT. This CDR3 has 14 residues. Only in-frame clones appear in the TCRdb table, and some are missing; sequencing was by immunoSEQ multiplex PCR. This table has 25,000 to 35,000 clones, about 92% appearing once. This chain joins TRBV6-4 and TRBJ2-5; a possible D gene is TRBD2 (5 bases). This specimen consisted of PBMCs, obtained approximately ten weeks after intestinal transplant. This sequence was found in a human patient who received an intestinal transplant, so some T cells may come from the graft donor. DNA of the CDR3: TGTGCCAGCAGTGATTCAGCGGAAGAAGAGACCCAGTACTTC. Its protein is CASSDSAEEETQYF.